This TCR beta chain was sequenced in a study of blood T cell repertoires in COVID-19. The length of the CDR3 is 15 residues. Germline values: CDR1 SGDLS, CDR2 YYNGEE. Trimming pared 1 base from V and 0 bases from J, leaving 10 bases between. The repertoire was sequenced with immunoSEQ multiplex PCR; TCRdb's copy has only in-frame clones and lacks some. This table holds a few hundred thousand clones, 70% to 90% found once. This clonotype originated in a man aged 30 to 45 who had recovered from COVID-19. The sequenced sample consisted of PBMCs or T cells enriched from blood (not recorded which). The chain uses TRBV9 and TRBJ1-2; unclear D gene. CDR3 protein: CASSVNNSPNYGYTF. For the CDR3, the DNA is TGTGCCAGCAGCGTAAATAACAGTCCTAACTATGGCTACACCTTC.